The T cell receptor (beta chain) described here comes from a study of blood T cell repertoires in COVID-19. Across the whole study: Both acute and convalescent COVID-19 samples were obtained from the United States, Italy and Spain. PBMCs, B-cell-depleted T cells, or T cells provided the cDNA or gDNA that made up the material.

Authors' analysis steps: Amplification of reference gene primers was used by the study to estimate nucleated cell counts. Sequenced by immunoSEQ multiplex PCR; TCRdb stores in-frame clones only, minus some. V and J calls and clone size are as listed in that table; D and trimming were resolved from the DNA. The sample comprises some 700,000 clones, more than 80% of which are singletons, and roughly 0.26% rests with the top ten. The ends were cut back, 1 base at V and 7 bases at J, with 14 bases in the middle. The CDR3 is 14 residues long. CDR1 is SGHRS, CDR2 YFSETQ, per germline. The sample taken for sequencing was peripheral blood. The rearrangement joins TRBV5-1 to TRBJ1-1, with a weak D call TRBD1 (5 bases). The source of this sequence is a woman younger than 30 with acute or convalescent COVID-19. CDR3 sequence (DNA): TGCGCCAGCAGCTTGCAGGGCTTTAAAGATGAAGCTTTCTTT. Protein: CASSLQGFKDEAFF.